This T cell receptor (beta chain) was observed in a study of identical twins. This clonotype turned up a few times. From the 5' RACE reads, TCRdb called clonotypes with MiXCR, one entry per CDR3 protein. The sample lists 270,000 or so distinct CDR3 sequences, 6.5% to 9.5% occurring once. Unmatched junction bases numbered 8, after V lost 6 bases and J lost 2 bases. The CDR3 is 16 residues long. The same data also contributed to another study, on yellow fever vaccine responses in identical twins.

The chain carries TRBV12-3 or TRBV12-4 and TRBJ2-1, with TRBD2 matching 9 bases. The sample taken for sequencing was CD8+ T cells sorted from blood. The receptor was isolated from a woman between 18 and 29 years old in good health. In nucleotides, the CDR3 is TGTGCCAGCAGAGACAGTAGCGGGGGAACCTACAATGAGCAGTTCTTC. It is translated as CASRDSSGGTYNEQFF.